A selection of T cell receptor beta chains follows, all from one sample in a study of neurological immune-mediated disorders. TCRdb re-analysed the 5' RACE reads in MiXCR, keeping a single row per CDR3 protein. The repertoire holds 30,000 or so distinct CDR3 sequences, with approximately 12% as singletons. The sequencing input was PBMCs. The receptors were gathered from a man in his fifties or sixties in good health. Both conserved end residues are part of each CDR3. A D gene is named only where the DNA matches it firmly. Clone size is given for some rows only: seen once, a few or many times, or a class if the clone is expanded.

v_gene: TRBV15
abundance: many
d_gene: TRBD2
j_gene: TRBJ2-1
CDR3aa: CATSRGLAGVYNEQFF
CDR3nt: TGTGCCACCAGCAGAGGGCTAGCGGGGGTCTACAATGAGCAGTTCTTC

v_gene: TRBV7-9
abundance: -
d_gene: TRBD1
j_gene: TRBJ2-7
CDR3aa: CASSQGDRSYEQYF
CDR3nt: TGTGCCAGCAGCCAAGGGGACAGATCCTACGAGCAGTACTTC

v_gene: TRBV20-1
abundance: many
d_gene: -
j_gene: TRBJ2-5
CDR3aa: CSASGLRGTQYF
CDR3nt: TGCAGTGCTTCTGGACTTCGGGGGACCCAGTACTTC

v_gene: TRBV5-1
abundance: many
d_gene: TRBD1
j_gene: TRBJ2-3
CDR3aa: CASRQGASPDTQYF
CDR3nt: TGCGCCAGCAGACAGGGGGCTAGTCCCGATACGCAGTATTTT

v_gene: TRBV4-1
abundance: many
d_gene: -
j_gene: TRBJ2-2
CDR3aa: CASSQEGGRTGELFF
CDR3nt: TGCGCCAGCAGCCAAGAGGGGGGCCGAACCGGGGAGCTGTTTTTT

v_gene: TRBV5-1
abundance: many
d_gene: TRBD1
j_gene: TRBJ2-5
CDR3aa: CASSPGTGGEETQYF
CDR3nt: TGCGCCAGCAGCCCAGGGACAGGGGGAGAAGAGACCCAGTACTTC

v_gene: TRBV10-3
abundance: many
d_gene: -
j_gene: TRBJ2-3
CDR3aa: CASRSSEGTDTQYF
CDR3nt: TGTGCCAGCAGGAGTAGTGAAGGCACAGATACGCAGTATTTT

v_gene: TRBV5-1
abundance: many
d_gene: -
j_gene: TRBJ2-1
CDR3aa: CASSPREGDNEQFF
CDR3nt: TGCGCCAGCAGCCCTCGCGAAGGGGACAATGAGCAGTTCTTC

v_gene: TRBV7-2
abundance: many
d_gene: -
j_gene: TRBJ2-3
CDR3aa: CASSSSVLVGDTQYF
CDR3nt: TGTGCCAGCAGCTCCTCCGTACTAGTAGGCGATACGCAGTATTTT

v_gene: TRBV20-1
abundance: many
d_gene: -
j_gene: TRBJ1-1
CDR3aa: CSARQGNTEAFF
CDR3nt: TGCAGTGCTAGGCAGGGGAACACTGAAGCTTTCTTT

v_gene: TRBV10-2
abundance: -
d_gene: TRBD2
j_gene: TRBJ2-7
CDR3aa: CASSEPGLGLNEQYF
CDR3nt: TGCGCCAGCAGTGAGCCGGGACTAGGGTTAAACGAGCAGTACTTC

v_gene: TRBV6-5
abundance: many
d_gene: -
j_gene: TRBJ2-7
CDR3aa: CASSYSGASSSYEQYF
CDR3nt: TGTGCCAGCAGTTACTCCGGGGCTAGCAGCAGCTACGAGCAGTACTTC

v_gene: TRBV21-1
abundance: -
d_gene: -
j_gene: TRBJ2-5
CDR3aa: CASSTQDRELNAETQYF
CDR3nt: TGTGCCAGCAGCACCCAAGACCGGGAACTCAATGCCGAAACCCAGTACTTC

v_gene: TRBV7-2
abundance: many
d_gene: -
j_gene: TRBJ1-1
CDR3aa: CASSLAGGTNTEAFF
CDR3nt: TGTGCCAGCAGCTTAGCGGGGGGTACCAACACTGAAGCTTTCTTT

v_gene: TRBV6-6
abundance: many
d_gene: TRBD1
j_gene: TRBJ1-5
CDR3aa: CASGTAYSNQPQHF
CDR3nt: TGTGCCAGCGGGACAGCTTATAGCAATCAGCCCCAGCATTTT

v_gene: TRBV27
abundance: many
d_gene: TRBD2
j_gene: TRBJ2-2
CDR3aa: CATLKTSGTTGELFF
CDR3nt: TGTGCCACCCTCAAGACTAGCGGGACCACCGGGGAGCTGTTTTTT

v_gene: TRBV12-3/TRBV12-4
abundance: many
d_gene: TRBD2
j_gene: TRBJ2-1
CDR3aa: CASIEGTSGYNEQFF
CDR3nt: TGTGCCAGCATTGAAGGGACTAGCGGCTACAATGAGCAGTTCTTC